The rows below give T cell receptor beta chains drawn from one sample of a study of T-cell reconstitution after alpha-beta-depleted transplantation in children. TCRdb re-called the PCR reads through MiXCR, storing one row per CDR3 protein. The sample has some 6,000 distinct CDR3 sequences, around 15% seen once. The specimen was PBMCs, mostly from graft donor cells, collected 60 days after TCRalphabeta/CD19-depleted stem cell transplant. The receptors shown here come from a male patient between 5 and 17 years old who had a stem cell transplant for acute myeloid leukemia, so the T cells may come from the graft donor. Each CDR3 is given with its conserved first and last residue. Fields, in order: J gene, V gene, CDR3 protein.

>TRBJ2-1|TRBV7-9
CASSPQGAGGSNEQFF
>TRBJ2-3|TRBV7-6
CASSLGGGLAFTDTQYF
>TRBJ2-7|TRBV2
CASSGGRGYEQYF
>TRBJ2-2|TRBV7-2
CASSPTRNTGELFF
>TRBJ2-3|TRBV10-3
CAISGTTWDTQYF
>TRBJ2-7|TRBV28
CASSSSGMEQYF
>TRBJ2-1|TRBV6-1
CASSSTSGNSYNEQFF
>TRBJ2-4|TRBV30
CAWRDRVLAKNIQYF
>TRBJ2-1|TRBV10-3
CAIQLSGQFGNEQFF
>TRBJ1-2|TRBV5-5
CASSPSGTGGYGYTF
>TRBJ2-5|TRBV20-1
CSAAPRISRETQYF
>TRBJ2-5|TRBV9
CASSPSGRAGETQYF
>TRBJ2-1|TRBV9
CASSVATGNEQFF
>TRBJ2-7|TRBV2
CASRPQAGEIYEQYF
>TRBJ1-5|TRBV9
CASSVGHNQPQHF
>TRBJ2-3|TRBV6-1
CASSRQGLNTDTQYF
>TRBJ1-1|TRBV6-1
CASSTRQGDTEAFF
>TRBJ1-2|TRBV28
CASRVDRGVGGYTF
>TRBJ2-1|TRBV12-3/TRBV12-4
CASRRTSGTHFF
>TRBJ2-5|TRBV28
CASSRGGQNQETQYF
>TRBJ2-7|TRBV27
CASSSQGPSSYEQYF
>TRBJ2-7|TRBV6-2/TRBV6-3
CASRRGRRNYEQYF
>TRBJ1-5|TRBV7-2
CASSFGQGSNQPQHF
>TRBJ2-1|TRBV6-4
CASSDSWGHGYEQFF
>TRBJ1-1|TRBV7-8
CASTIQTLNTEAFF
>TRBJ2-7|TRBV12-3/TRBV12-4
CASSTRDGPYEQYF
>TRBJ2-7|TRBV11-2
CASSPAGLASYEQYF
>TRBJ1-2|TRBV28
CASSLKGGSQVSYGYTF
>TRBJ2-2|TRBV7-3
CASSLGLATGELFF
>TRBJ2-3|TRBV7-3
CASSRTSGDHTQYF
>TRBJ1-1|TRBV27
CASSSQGEMTEAFF
>TRBJ2-5|TRBV28
CASSFGNQETQYF
>TRBJ2-1|TRBV7-3
CASSLESGRTNEQFF
>TRBJ2-7|TRBV14
CATWRAGGPVEQYF
>TRBJ1-1|TRBV28
CASGGGALPIEAFF
>TRBJ2-7|TRBV3-1
CASSQRAWEQYF
>TRBJ2-2|TRBV12-3/TRBV12-4
CASSFRQVTNTGELFF
>TRBJ2-3|TRBV5-6
CASSRGLAGASSTDTQYF
>TRBJ2-1|TRBV7-9
CASSPTSGPLPLNEQFF
>TRBJ2-1|TRBV27
CASRAPASGNNEQFF
>TRBJ2-7|TRBV7-2
CASSPSGGSYEQYF
>TRBJ2-2|TRBV7-3
CASSLKGTGVRSDTGELFF
>TRBJ2-1|TRBV2
CASNSLKPSYNEQFF
>TRBJ1-6|TRBV6-1
CASSEGTGYNSPLHF
>TRBJ2-6|TRBV2
CASSVDPGANVLTF